The rows below give T cell receptor beta chains drawn from one sample of a study of blood T cell repertoires in COVID-19. The table came from immunoSEQ multiplex PCR; TCRdb's copy has only in-frame clones and leaves some out. The data hold 85,000 to 90,000 clones, with under 85% observed a single time. Input material: peripheral blood. The receptors were gathered from a man between 65 and 80 years old with acute or convalescent COVID-19. The CDR3 runs from the conserved cysteine through the conserved F or W. Fields, in order: V gene, J gene, D gene, clone size, CDR3 DNA, CDR3 protein. The D gene is left open where the match is weak. Clone size is stated in some rows and not others, as once, few, many or a class when expanded.

V gene: TRBV5-5; J gene: TRBJ2-7; D gene: -; clone size: -; CDR3 DNA: TGTGCCAGCAGCTTGGACAGGGGAGGCCCCTACGAGCAGTACTTC; CDR3 protein: CASSLDRGGPYEQYF
V gene: TRBV5-4; J gene: TRBJ2-1; D gene: TRBD2; clone size: -; CDR3 DNA: TGTGCCAGCAGCTCCCCCGACTCTAGCGGGGGTATCGGAGAGCAGTTCTTC; CDR3 protein: CASSSPDSSGGIGEQFF
V gene: TRBV5-6; J gene: TRBJ1-1; D gene: -; clone size: -; CDR3 DNA: TGTGCCAGCAGCTTGCCTAGACAGGTGAACACTGAAGCTTTCTTT; CDR3 protein: CASSLPRQVNTEAFF
V gene: TRBV19; J gene: TRBJ2-7; D gene: TRBD2; clone size: -; CDR3 DNA: TGTGCCAGTAGTATGGAGCTAGCGGGGCCCCAGCAGTACTTC; CDR3 protein: CASSMELAGPQQYF
V gene: TRBV2; J gene: TRBJ1-6; D gene: -; clone size: -; CDR3 DNA: TGTGCCAGCAGTGTCGGGGGATCCTATAATTCACCCCTCCACTTT; CDR3 protein: CASSVGGSYNSPLHF
V gene: TRBV6-6; J gene: TRBJ2-2; D gene: TRBD2; clone size: -; CDR3 DNA: TGTGCCAGCAGTTCACCGCGGGGGGCAAACACCGGGGAGCTGTTTTTT; CDR3 protein: CASSSPRGANTGELFF
V gene: TRBV5-6; J gene: TRBJ1-2; D gene: -; clone size: few; CDR3 DNA: TGTGCCAGCAGCACTGGACAGTTAATACTCGGCTACACCTTC; CDR3 protein: CASSTGQLILGYTF
V gene: TRBV7-2; J gene: TRBJ1-2; D gene: -; clone size: -; CDR3 DNA: TGTGCCAGCAGCTTTTCAGGGTTGGATGGCTACACCTTC; CDR3 protein: CASSFSGLDGYTF
V gene: TRBV28; J gene: TRBJ2-7; D gene: TRBD2; clone size: -; CDR3 DNA: TGTGCCAGCACCACCACCGGGACTAGCGGTTACGAGCAGTACTTC; CDR3 protein: CASTTTGTSGYEQYF
V gene: TRBV7-9; J gene: TRBJ2-2; D gene: TRBD1; clone size: few; CDR3 DNA: TGTGCCAGCAGCCCTACCGTCCAGGGGGACACCGGGGAGCTGTTTTTT; CDR3 protein: CASSPTVQGDTGELFF
V gene: TRBV5-1; J gene: TRBJ1-2; D gene: TRBD1; clone size: few; CDR3 DNA: TGCGCCAGCAGCTTAGGGGGCAAAGACGGCTACACCTTC; CDR3 protein: CASSLGGKDGYTF
V gene: TRBV28; J gene: TRBJ2-7; D gene: TRBD2; clone size: -; CDR3 DNA: TGTGCCAGCAGTTTTCTTCTGGGAGCGGGGGAGTCCTACGAGCAGTACTTC; CDR3 protein: CASSFLLGAGESYEQYF
V gene: TRBV6-5; J gene: TRBJ2-5; D gene: TRBD1; clone size: once; CDR3 DNA: TGTGCCAGCAGTTGGGGACAGGGGGTAAAAGAGACCCAGTACTTC; CDR3 protein: CASSWGQGVKETQYF
V gene: TRBV7-9; J gene: TRBJ2-1; D gene: -; clone size: -; CDR3 DNA: TGTGCCAGCAGCTTAGATATTGGACCCCGGGATTCTCATCGCAATGAGCAGTTCTTC; CDR3 protein: CASSLDIGPRDSHRNEQFF
V gene: TRBV11-2; J gene: TRBJ2-2; D gene: -; clone size: -; CDR3 DNA: TGTGCCAGCAGCTTAGATCTTCCAGCGCCGAACACCGGGGAGCTGTTTTTT; CDR3 protein: CASSLDLPAPNTGELFF
V gene: TRBV21-1; J gene: TRBJ1-1; D gene: -; clone size: -; CDR3 DNA: TGTGCCAGCAGCAATCAGGTGCGCGACAATGAAGCTTTCTTT; CDR3 protein: CASSNQVRDNEAFF
V gene: TRBV28; J gene: TRBJ2-5; D gene: -; clone size: -; CDR3 DNA: TGTGCCAGCAGTTTAGGAGGTTTTCAAGAGACCCAGTACTTC; CDR3 protein: CASSLGGFQETQYF
V gene: TRBV11-3; J gene: TRBJ2-1; D gene: -; clone size: -; CDR3 DNA: TGTGCCAGCTCAGGCGAAGATAATGAGCAGTTCTTC; CDR3 protein: CASSGEDNEQFF
V gene: TRBV20-1; J gene: TRBJ2-5; D gene: -; clone size: -; CDR3 DNA: TGCAGCTCCCGAGTCCAAGAGACCCAGTACTTC; CDR3 protein: CSSRVQETQYF
V gene: TRBV5-6; J gene: TRBJ2-1; D gene: TRBD1; clone size: -; CDR3 DNA: TGTGCCAGCAGCTTGGTTGCCCCCTTTGGACAGGGGGGAGGCAATGAGCAGTTCTTC; CDR3 protein: CASSLVAPFGQGGGNEQFF
V gene: TRBV5-4; J gene: TRBJ2-7; D gene: -; clone size: few; CDR3 DNA: TGTGCCAGCAGCTCCCTCCCCAGCAGGGGTAGTTTGGAGCAGTACTTC; CDR3 protein: CASSSLPSRGSLEQYF
V gene: TRBV7-9; J gene: TRBJ2-6; D gene: TRBD1; clone size: -; CDR3 DNA: TGTGCCAGCAGCCTCCGGGACAGGGCCTCTGGGGCCAACGTCCTGACTTTC; CDR3 protein: CASSLRDRASGANVLTF
V gene: TRBV7-2; J gene: TRBJ1-6; D gene: TRBD1; clone size: -; CDR3 DNA: TGTGCCAGCAGCTTAGCAGGACAGGGGAATTCACCCCTCCACTTT; CDR3 protein: CASSLAGQGNSPLHF
V gene: TRBV3-1/TRBV3-2; J gene: TRBJ1-1; D gene: -; clone size: -; CDR3 DNA: TGTGCCAGCAGCCTCCATCAACAGGGCCCTGAAGCTTTCTTT; CDR3 protein: CASSLHQQGPEAFF
V gene: TRBV18; J gene: TRBJ2-7; D gene: -; clone size: -; CDR3 DNA: TGTGCCAGCTCACCGCCACAGTCGAGCGAGCAGTACTTC; CDR3 protein: CASSPPQSSEQYF
V gene: TRBV19; J gene: TRBJ1-5; D gene: TRBD1; clone size: -; CDR3 DNA: TGTGCCAGTAGGACCGGGACAGTCTCTGTGTATCAGCCCCAGCATTTT; CDR3 protein: CASRTGTVSVYQPQHF
V gene: TRBV6-1; J gene: TRBJ2-3; D gene: TRBD2; clone size: -; CDR3 DNA: TGTGCCAGCAGTGTAATCGGGGGGGTCCTCCTTAGCACAGATACGCAGTATTTT; CDR3 protein: CASSVIGGVLLSTDTQYF
V gene: TRBV4-2; J gene: TRBJ2-5; D gene: -; clone size: -; CDR3 DNA: TGTGCCAGCAGCTCCGGGACTCCCGAGACCCAGTACTTC; CDR3 protein: CASSSGTPETQYF
V gene: TRBV20-1; J gene: TRBJ1-2; D gene: -; clone size: few; CDR3 DNA: TGCAGGGGAGGGGATTATGGCTACACCTTC; CDR3 protein: CRGGDYGYTF
V gene: TRBV11-2; J gene: TRBJ2-1; D gene: -; clone size: -; CDR3 DNA: TGTGCCAGCAGCTTAGAAGAGGGTGCCTACAATGAGCAGTTCTTC; CDR3 protein: CASSLEEGAYNEQFF
V gene: TRBV15; J gene: TRBJ1-2; D gene: TRBD1; clone size: -; CDR3 DNA: TGTGCCACCAGCAGACTGGGACAGGGGGCGCTTGGCTACACCTTC; CDR3 protein: CATSRLGQGALGYTF
V gene: TRBV7-3; J gene: TRBJ2-2; D gene: -; clone size: -; CDR3 DNA: TGTGCCAGCAGCCCCCGGACTGGCGGGGAGCTGTTTTTT; CDR3 protein: CASSPRTGGELFF